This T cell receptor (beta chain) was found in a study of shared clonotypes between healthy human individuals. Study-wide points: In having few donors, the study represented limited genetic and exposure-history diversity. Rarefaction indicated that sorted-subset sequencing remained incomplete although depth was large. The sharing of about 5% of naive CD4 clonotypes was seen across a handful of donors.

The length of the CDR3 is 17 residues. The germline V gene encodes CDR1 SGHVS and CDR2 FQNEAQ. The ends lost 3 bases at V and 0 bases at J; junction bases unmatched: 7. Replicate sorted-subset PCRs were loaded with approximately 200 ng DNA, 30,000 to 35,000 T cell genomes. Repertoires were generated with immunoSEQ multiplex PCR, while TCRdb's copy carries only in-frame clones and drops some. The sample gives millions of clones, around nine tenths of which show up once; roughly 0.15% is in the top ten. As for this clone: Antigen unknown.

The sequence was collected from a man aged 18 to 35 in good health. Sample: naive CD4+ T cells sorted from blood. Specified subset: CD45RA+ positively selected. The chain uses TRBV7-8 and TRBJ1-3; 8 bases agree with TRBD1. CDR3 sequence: CASSLAGGIYSGNTIYF. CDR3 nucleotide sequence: TGTGCCAGCAGCTTGGCAGGGGGCATTTACTCTGGAAACACCATATATTTT.